Sequencing of this T cell receptor beta chain was carried out in a study of blood T cell repertoires in COVID-19. The data were produced by immunoSEQ multiplex PCR, yet TCRdb's version contains in-frame clones alone and is incomplete. Of about 29,000 clones in the sample, 84% were seen once. Sequenced: peripheral blood. The TCR comes from an elderly man with active COVID-19.

For the CDR3, the DNA is TGTGCCAGCAGCGCCTCTAGCGGGGTAGATACGCAGTATTTT. Translation gives CASSASSGVDTQYF. The chain links TRBV6-5 to TRBJ2-3; 9 nucleotides agree with TRBD2. CDR1 and CDR2 (germline): MNHEY, SVGAGI. The CDR3 is made up of 14 amino acids. Trimming at V came to 6 bases and at J to 5 bases, leaving 6 bases not matched to a gene.